This entry lists 26 T cell receptor beta chains sequenced from one sample in a study of response to subunit inactivated influenza vaccine. MiXCR was run by TCRdb on the RT-PCR reads, yielding one entry per CDR3 protein. This sample has approximately 500,000 distinct CDR3 sequences, with 13% found just once. The sample in question was PBMCs from blood, obtained roughly 46 days after vaccination. Receptor source: a man between 45 and 60 years old who received an inactivated influenza vaccine.

This clonotype was recorded a few times. The chain has TRBV12-3 or TRBV12-4 and TRBJ1-2, with 10 positions matching TRBD1. V was pared by 1 base and J by 6 bases, with 8 bases of the junction left unmatched. The length of the CDR3 is 16 residues. CDR3 protein: CASSLGPGTGVHGYTF. The DNA of the CDR3 is TGTGCCAGCAGTTTAGGGCCCGGGACAGGGGTTCATGGCTACACCTTC.

This clonotype appeared many times. This chain connects TRBV20-1 to TRBJ2-4; maybe TRBD1 (6 bases). The CDR3 extends over 13 amino acids. Trimming removed 0 bases at V and 8 bases at J, with 11 bases between. Germline V CDR1 and CDR2: DFQATT, SNEGSKA (reference sequence). The CDR3 is CSARDTGMYIQYF. The CDR3 nucleotides read TGCAGTGCTAGAGATACAGGGATGTACATTCAGTACTTC.

This clonotype was seen a few times. The rearrangement links TRBV20-1 to TRBJ1-6; 7 bases fit TRBD1. The CDR3 totals 17 residues. Unmatched junction bases numbered 11, after V lost 6 bases and J lost 0 bases. CDR1 is DFQATT, CDR2 SNEGSKA, per germline (reference sequence). The CDR3 DNA reads as TGCAGTGCCAGACAGGGTAGAACCGGCTCCTATAATTCACCCCTCCACTTT. It specifies CSARQGRTGSYNSPLHF.

At least ten counts were recorded for this clonotype. This chain joins TRBV7-2 and TRBJ1-2; the D gene is possibly TRBD1 (6 bases). Germline V CDR1 and CDR2: SGHTA, FQGNSA. V was clipped by 1 base and J by 5 bases, with 14 bases between them. The CDR3 contains 15 residues. CDR3 bases: TGTGCCAGCAGCTTAGGTCCGGACAGTCGATATGGCTACACCTTC. It is translated as CASSLGPDSRYGYTF. The full variable domain, completed using reference TRBV7-2 and TRBJ1-2, is GAGVSQSPSNKVTEKGKDVELRCDPISGHTALYWYRQSLGQGLEFLIYFQGNSAPDKSGLPSDRFSAERTGGSVSTLTIQRTQQEDSAVYLCASSLGPDSRYGYTFGSGTRLTVV.

This chain joins TRBV12-3 or TRBV12-4 and TRBJ2-7; tentative D call: TRBD2 (6 bases). The CDR3 covers 14 residues. V lost 6 bases to trimming and J lost 5 bases, with 17 bases between them. CDR3 region: CASSPGGIIHEQYF. CDR3 DNA sequence: TGTGCCAGCAGCCCCGGGGGAATCATACACGAGCAGTACTTC.

This chain joins TRBV7-9 and TRBJ2-1, with 9 bases matching TRBD1. Trimming took 3 bases from V and 8 from J; bases not matched to a gene: 8. Germline V gene data show CDR1 as SEHNR and CDR2 as FQNEAQ (reference sequence). The CDR3 runs to 15 residues. The CDR3 is CASSFTGTGMDEQFF. The DNA of the CDR3 is TGTGCCAGCAGCTTCACCGGGACAGGGATGGATGAGCAGTTCTTC.

The chain has TRBV14 and TRBJ2-4; no clear D gene. Germline loops: CDR1 SGHDN, CDR2 FVKESK. The CDR3 has 15 residues. V was cut by 1 base and J by 6 bases, with 13 bases left in between. The CDR3 loop reads CASSQVFGPGNIQYF. CDR3 in DNA: TGTGCCAGCAGCCAAGTATTTGGCCCGGGAAACATTCAGTACTTC.

In this sample, this clonotype turned up a few times. V usage is TRBV3-1 and J usage is TRBJ2-3; D is perhaps TRBD2 (5 bases). The CDR3 has 15 amino acids. Trimming pared 4 bases from V and 0 bases from J, leaving 11 bases between. CDR1 LGHDT and CDR2 YNNKEL come from the germline V gene (reference sequence). CDR3 coding DNA: TGTGCCAGCAGCCCTACGGGAACTAGCACAGATACGCAGTATTTT. Translation: CASSPTGTSTDTQYF.

The J gene is TRBJ1-2, the V gene TRBV12-3 or TRBV12-4, with 8 bases aligning to TRBD1. With V trimmed by 3 bases and J by 2 bases, 5 bases remained unmatched. This CDR3 contains 15 residues. CDR3 loop: CASSFGQGRNYGYTF. The CDR3 coding sequence is TGTGCCAGCAGTTTTGGACAGGGACGAAACTATGGCTACACCTTC.

This clonotype was counted ten times or more. The rearrangement links TRBV4-2 to TRBJ2-7; maybe TRBD1 (5 bases). Germline CDR1 reads LGHNA; CDR2 reads YNFKEQ. V was pared by 0 bases and J by 2 bases, with 8 bases between. This CDR3 is built from 14 residues. DNA for the CDR3: TGTGCCAGCAGCCAAGATACAGGCCCCTACGAGCAGTACTTC. It encodes CASSQDTGPYEQYF.

V is TRBV5-1 and J is TRBJ2-6; TRBD1 agrees at 7 bases. The length of the CDR3 is 16 residues. V shed 4 bases, J shed 0 bases, and the junction held 4 bases outside the gene matches. The germline V gene encodes CDR1 SGHRS and CDR2 YFSETQ. CDR3 in amino acids: CASSKGQPSGANVLTF. DNA for the CDR3: TGCGCCAGCAGCAAGGGACAGCCCTCTGGGGCCAACGTCCTGACTTTC.

In its sample, this clonotype was seen a few times. This sequence joins TRBV7-9 and TRBJ2-2, with D perhaps being TRBD1 or TRBD2 (6 bases each). The CDR3 consists of 16 residues. Looked up from germline, CDR1 is SEHNR and CDR2 is FQNEAQ (reference sequence). Deletions cut 3 bases from V and 0 bases from J, with 11 bases between. CDR3 loop: CASSFTGAANTGELFF. CDR3 DNA sequence: TGTGCCAGCAGCTTTACGGGGGCGGCGAACACCGGGGAGCTGTTTTTT. The full variable domain, in which reference TRBV7-9 and TRBJ2-2 provide the parts outside the CDR3, is DTGVSQNPRHKITKRGQNVTFRCDPISEHNRLYWYRQTLGQGPEFLTYFQNEAQLEKSRLLSDRFSAERPKGSFSTLEIQRTEQGDSAMYLCASSFTGAANTGELFFGEGSRLTVL.

The chain is built from TRBV28 and TRBJ2-5; the D is unclear. There are 13 residues in the CDR3. Germline loops: CDR1 MDHEN, CDR2 SYDVKM. V was pared by 5 bases and J by 5 bases, with 12 bases between. The CDR3 protein is CASSIHDGETQYF. Written as DNA, the CDR3 is TGTGCCAGCAGTATACATGACGGGGAGACCCAGTACTTC.

The chain employs TRBV7-6 and TRBJ1-5; D remains ambiguous. The CDR3 length is 13 residues. V lost 8 bases to trimming and J lost 5 bases, with 13 bases between them. The V gene's germline CDR1 is SGHVS and CDR2 FNYEAQ. The CDR3 region has the DNA TGTGCCAGCGCGGGAGCCCGGGATCAGCCCCAGCATTTT. Translating gives CASAGARDQPQHF.

The rearrangement joins TRBV20-1 to TRBJ2-1, with a weak D call TRBD1 (6 bases). V lost 6 bases and J lost 0, with 15 bases in between. This CDR3 has 15 residues. Germline V CDR1 and CDR2: DFQATT, SNEGSKA (reference sequence). CDR3 region: CSASGPGHSYNEQFF. Written as DNA, the CDR3 is TGCAGTGCCTCCGGACCGGGACACTCCTACAATGAGCAGTTCTTC.

This clonotype has a count of ten or more. CDR3 sequence reads: CAISESGLADTYEQYF. The CDR3 coding sequence is TGTGCCATCAGTGAGTCGGGGCTAGCGGATACTTACGAGCAGTACTTC. V gene TRBV10-3 combines with J gene TRBJ2-7; 7 nucleotides match TRBD2. The CDR3 loop spans 16 amino acids. The germline gives CDR1 ENHRY, CDR2 SYGVKD. With V trimmed by 0 bases and J by 4 bases, 9 bases remained unmatched.

There are many counts of this clonotype. This chain links TRBV29-1 with TRBJ2-5; D uncertain. V lost 6 bases and J lost 5, with 16 bases in between. There are 13 residues in the CDR3. The germline V gene encodes CDR1 SQVTM and CDR2 ANQGSEA. In DNA form, the CDR3 reads TGCAGCGTGAAACAGAGGCCCGAGGAGACCCAGTACTTC. Protein sequence: CSVKQRPEETQYF.

The rearrangement links TRBV29-1 to TRBJ2-5; TRBD1 aligns across 12 bases. Germline trimming cut 6 bases from V and 4 bases from J; bases unmatched to any gene: 3. This CDR3 comprises 13 residues. CDR1 and CDR2 from the germline V gene are SQVTM and ANQGSEA. The CDR3 here is CSVGDRGPETQYF. Here the CDR3 DNA reads TGCAGCGTGGGGGACAGGGGGCCAGAGACCCAGTACTTC.

The table lists this clonotype with a few counts. The DNA for the CDR3 is TGTGCCAGCAGCTCCCCGGGACTACGTGAGACCCAGTACTTC. It yields the protein CASSSPGLRETQYF. The rearrangement uses TRBV7-8 and TRBJ2-5; 7 nucleotides match TRBD2. The CDR3 has 14 amino acids. CDR1 SGHVS and CDR2 FQNEAQ come from the germline V gene. Trimming at V came to 4 bases and at J to 5 bases, leaving 7 bases not matched to a gene.

The V call is TRBV2, the J call TRBJ1-1, with 8 bases lining up with TRBD1. The CDR3 is 11 amino acids. From germline, CDR1 is SNHLY and CDR2 FYNNEI. V was clipped by 9 bases and J by 6 bases; unmatched bases: 3. The CDR3 sequence is CASGQGPEAFF. CDR3 in DNA: TGTGCCAGTGGACAGGGCCCTGAAGCTTTCTTT.

Remarks on this clonotype: At one end the junction does not follow the germline gene, possibly because of a read error. The rearrangement links TRBV10-3 to TRBJ2-2, with D perhaps matching TRBD2 (6 bases). This CDR3 has 12 residues. The V gene's germline CDR1 is ENHRY and CDR2 SYGVKD. This CDR3 is CAIRDLVGGLFF. CDR3 coding DNA: TGTGCCATCAGGGACCTGGTCGGGGGGCTGTTTTTT.

This clonotype was counted many times. The rearrangement links TRBV29-1 to TRBJ2-2, with D possibly matching TRBD2 (6 bases). The CDR3 has 14 residues. Germline V gene data show CDR1 as SQVTM and CDR2 as ANQGSEA. V dropped 7 bases and J dropped 1 base, with 13 bases sitting between them. The CDR3 DNA reads as TGCAGCGCCGCTGTGGGGGGGAACACCGGGGAGCTGTTTTTT. As protein: CSAAVGGNTGELFF.

This clonotype was counted only a few times. The chain joins TRBV20-1 to TRBJ2-7; no reliable D call. The V end was cut by 0 bases, the J end by 7 bases, with 19 bases between. CDR1 is DFQATT and CDR2 is SNEGSKA in the germline V gene (reference sequence). The CDR3 extends over 15 amino acids. In nucleotides, the CDR3 is TGCAGTGCTAGAGATATGGGCATGACTTGGGATGAGCAGTACTTC. Encoded protein: CSARDMGMTWDEQYF.

In its sample, this clonotype was seen many times. This chain uses TRBV24-1 with TRBJ2-1; 11 bases fit TRBD2. V was clipped by 10 bases and J by 5 bases; unmatched bases: 3. The CDR3 spans 13 residues. Germline values: CDR1 KGHDR, CDR2 SFDVKD. DNA for the CDR3: TGTGCCACTAAACTAGCGGGGGACAATGAGCAGTTCTTC. Amino acid sequence: CATKLAGDNEQFF.

This clonotype was seen many times. The chain's CDR3 is CASSPGRRSHYGYTF. In nucleotides, the CDR3 is TGTGCCAGCAGTCCGGGGCGAAGGTCGCACTATGGCTACACCTTC. This rearrangement joins TRBV12-3 or TRBV12-4 to TRBJ1-2; D is possibly TRBD1 (5 bases). This CDR3 is built from 15 residues. V gave up 5 bases and J gave up 3 bases, with 16 bases separating them.

The V call is TRBV7-9, the J call TRBJ2-3, with D hard to call. The CDR3 runs to 15 residues. Germline V gene lookup returns CDR1 SEHNR and CDR2 FQNEAQ (reference sequence). The V end lost 3 bases, the J end lost 2 bases, and 12 bases lay between the germline ends. CDR3 residues: CASSFALQLTDTQYF. Here the CDR3 DNA reads TGTGCCAGCAGCTTTGCTCTACAACTCACAGATACGCAGTATTTT.